This T cell receptor beta chain was profiled in a study of blood T cells in healthy people across ages. V lost 5 bases and J 2 bases, leaving 13 bases between the germline ends. The CDR3 has 14 amino acids. CDR1 and CDR2 (germline): MNHNY, SVGAGI (reference sequence). The authors ran a second PCR of roughly 7 to 11 cycles using a sample-barcoded 5' primer and a J-beta primer mix. Each CDR3 protein is one row after TCRdb ran MiXCR on the 5' RACE reads. The profile shows about 1.4 million distinct CDR3 sequences, roughly 59% of them singletons. This clonotype occurred a few times. The specimen sequenced was blood. The TCR comes from a young man in good health. The chain has TRBV6-6 and TRBJ2-7; D unresolved. DNA for the CDR3: TGTGCCAGCAGTCGGACCACACTGACCTACGAGCAGTACTTC. Its translation is CASSRTTLTYEQYF.